This T cell receptor (beta chain) was identified during a study of T cell changes during pregnancy in multiple sclerosis. Profiling relied on immunoSEQ multiplex PCR, and the TCRdb table lists in-frame clones only, not all of them. This table holds about 42,000 clones, about 90% found once. Germline V gene data show CDR1 as MDHEN and CDR2 as SYDVKM. CDR3 size: 15 residues. The trim removed 5 bases at V and 5 bases at J, leaving 8 bases unmatched. Sequencing was performed on CD4+ T cells from peripheral blood mononuclear cells, taken after pregnancy. The clonotype comes from a female donor in good health, enrolled as a control in a pregnancy study. The chain couples TRBV28 to TRBJ2-5; 10 bases are shared with TRBD2. The CDR3 region has the DNA TGTGCCAGCAGTGGTGAGCGGGGGGGCCCGGAGACCCAGTACTTC. Translated: CASSGERGGPETQYF.